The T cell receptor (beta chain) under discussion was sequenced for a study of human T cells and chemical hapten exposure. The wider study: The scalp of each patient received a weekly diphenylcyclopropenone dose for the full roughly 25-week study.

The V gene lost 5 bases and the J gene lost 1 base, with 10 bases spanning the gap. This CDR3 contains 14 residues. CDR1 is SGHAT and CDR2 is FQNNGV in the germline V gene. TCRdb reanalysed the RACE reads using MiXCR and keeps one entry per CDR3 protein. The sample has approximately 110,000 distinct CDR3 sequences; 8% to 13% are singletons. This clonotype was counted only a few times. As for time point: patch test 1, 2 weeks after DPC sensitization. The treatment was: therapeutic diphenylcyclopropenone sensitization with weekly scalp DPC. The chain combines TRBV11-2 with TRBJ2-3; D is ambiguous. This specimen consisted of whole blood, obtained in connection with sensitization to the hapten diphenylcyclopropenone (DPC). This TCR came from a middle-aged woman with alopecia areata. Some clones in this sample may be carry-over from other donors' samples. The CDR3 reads CASSDGPGTDTQYF. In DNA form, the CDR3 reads TGTGCCAGCAGCGACGGCCCCGGCACAGATACGCAGTATTTT.